This T cell receptor (beta chain) was captured by sequencing in a study of early T cells in non-severe SARS-CoV-2 infection. Overall study context: The sequenced material was bulk RNA from unsorted whole blood, and its chains were unpaired.

Trimming took 0 bases from V and 7 from J, leaving 7 bases between them. Germline V CDR1 and CDR2: SGHKS, YYEKEE (reference sequence). The CDR3 is 12 residues long. General study results and limits: The matching step, a VDJdb search, favored anti-spike CD8 responses and missed private and CD4 specificities.

The protocol attached unique molecular identifiers to individual cDNA molecules. TCRdb passed the 5' RACE reads through MiXCR, listing each CDR3 protein once. The top ten hold more than 5% of the sample, which has almost 30,000 distinct CDR3 sequences, 5.7% seen once. This clonotype was seen repeatedly, ten times or more. Antigen specificity is unknown. This receptor was identified in an adult who was a healthcare worker with PCR-confirmed SARS-CoV-2 infection or an uninfected control (not recorded which). Sequencing was done on a sample of whole blood. The chain is built from TRBV5-5 and TRBJ1-1; D uncertain. CDR3 residues: CASSLEGFEAFF. The CDR3 DNA follows: TGTGCCAGCAGCTTGGAAGGGTTTGAAGCTTTCTTT.